Listed here is a single T cell receptor (beta chain). The V segment lost 1 base and the J segment 4 bases; nucleotides outside the gene matches: 0. Germline-derived CDR1 and CDR2 are LGHNA and YNFKEQ. There are 14 residues in the CDR3. 60 Vbeta and 13 Jbeta primers were used in PCR. Only in-frame clones appear in the TCRdb table, and some are missing; sequencing was by immunoSEQ multiplex PCR. The data hold around 150,000 clones, with roughly 81% observed a single time. The data originate from a study of cytomegalovirus exposure and HLA in healthy donors. Sequenced sample: PBMCs. This sequence originates from a woman aged 45 to 65 in good health and CMV-seronegative. J is TRBJ2-2 and V is TRBV4-2, with 7 bases lining up with TRBD2. The CDR3 coding sequence is TGTGCCAGCAGCCAAGGGGGGGGCACCGGGGAGCTGTTTTTT. Encoded protein: CASSQGGGTGELFF.